This TCR beta chain was recorded in a study of human T cells and chemical hapten exposure. Whole-study results and caveats: Those TCRs sitting above 1 in 1000 frequency stayed the same with DPC sensitization.

Via MiXCR, TCRdb re-called the RACE reads, giving one row per CDR3 protein. The sample includes about 80,000 distinct CDR3 sequences, 12% to 15% seen only once; the top ten take roughly 4.5%. Of note for this clonotype: Its antigen is not identified.

Described time point: pre-sensitization, week 0. Sample treatment: therapeutic diphenylcyclopropenone sensitization with weekly scalp DPC. Blood was drawn before each patch test was applied. Germline CDR1 is DFQATT and CDR2 is SNEGSKA (reference sequence). This CDR3 has 11 amino acids. After removal of 6 bases from V and 6 bases from J, the junction contained 2 bases not matched to a gene. The source of this sequence is a woman aged 45-65 years with alopecia areata. Some clones in this sample may be carry-over from other donors' samples. The chain recombines TRBV20-1 with TRBJ2-3, with 8 bases aligning to TRBD2. The sample consisted of whole blood, taken in connection with sensitization to the hapten diphenylcyclopropenone (DPC). The CDR3 sequence is CSAKREDTQYF. The CDR3 bases are TGCAGTGCGAAGCGGGAGGATACGCAGTATTTT.